This TCR beta chain is from a study of shared clonotypes between healthy human individuals. Findings and caveats of the study: Represented diversity, genetic and exposure-history alike, was limited by few donors. Tissues were not sampled, only blood, and their repertoires likely differ.

Measured with immunoSEQ multiplex PCR; TCRdb has only the in-frame clones, and not every one. Here the sample spans about 1.5 million clones, 95% to 99% being singletons. Notes on this clone: Its antigen is not known.

The CDR3 has 12 residues. CDR1 is SEHNR and CDR2 is FQNEAQ in the germline V gene (reference sequence). Trimming stripped 2 bases from V and 10 bases from J, with 9 bases between. A split of CD4+ cells into CD45RA+ naive and CD45RA-negative memory subsets was performed. The chain carries TRBV7-9 and TRBJ2-1; no firm D call. The specimen was naive CD4+ T cells sorted from blood. Subset given: CD45RA+ positively selected. The receptor was isolated from a young man in good health. The CDR3 spells CASSLSLGEQFF. The CDR3, as DNA: TGTGCCAGCAGCTTATCCTTAGGGGAGCAGTTCTTC.